The TCR beta chain described here comes from a study of identical twins. J lost 1 base, V lost 4 bases, and 5 bases had no gene match. The CDR3 has 15 residues. From germline, CDR1 is SGHRS and CDR2 YFSETQ. This clonotype was observed a few times. TCRdb itself ran the 5' RACE reads through MiXCR, one entry per CDR3 protein. Of roughly 250,000 distinct CDR3 sequences in the sample, 7.5% are singletons; the top ten hold under 6%. This same sample was also part of a study on yellow fever vaccine responses in identical twins.

The chain recombines TRBV5-1 with TRBJ2-1, with TRBD2 matching over 7 bases. The sequencing input was CD8+ T cells sorted from blood. The sequence derives from a woman under 30 in good health. The CDR3 is CASSTAGESYNEQFF. In DNA form, the CDR3 reads TGCGCCAGCAGCACCGCGGGGGAATCCTACAATGAGCAGTTCTTC.